Reported below is one T cell receptor (beta chain). Its specificity is not known. This entry belongs to a study of blood T cells in healthy people across ages. Study background: Per every two T cells, about one barcoded beta molecule was captured by template switching. Study observations and caveats: Age brought a roughly linear fall in TCR beta diversity measured per million T cells. Long-lived and aged donors differed, with more naive CD4+ cells and higher diversity in the long-lived.

This CDR3 has 14 amino acids. V was clipped by 9 bases and J by 1 base; unmatched bases: 6. The germline gives CDR1 MNHEY, CDR2 SVGAGI. A second PCR, run for roughly 7 to 11 cycles, used a sample-barcoded 5' primer plus a J-beta primer mix. TCRdb re-derived calls from the 5' RACE reads in MiXCR, one entry per CDR3 protein. The sample includes 1.5 million to 2 million distinct CDR3 sequences, just under 50% of them seen just once. Sequencing was performed on blood. This receptor was taken from a woman aged 40 to 50 in good health. The chain uses TRBV6-5 and TRBJ1-5; 7 positions agree with TRBD1. CDR3 DNA: TGTGCCAGTCAGACAGGGTCCAGCAATCAGCCCCAGCATTTT. This encodes CASQTGSSNQPQHF.